This TCR beta chain was identified in a study of blood T cell dynamics during melanoma immunotherapy. General study points: It remained unknown if the driving T cell clones were melanoma-specific.

Assay used: immunoSEQ multiplex PCR; TCRdb lists only in-frame clones, some missing. The table has roughly 14,000 clones, around 85% seen once. On this clone: As yet, its antigen is unknown.

Specified time point: week 3, after first cycle of checkpoint inhibitor. The source of this sequence is a human donor with melanoma. The sample consisted of blood, taken from a patient treated with checkpoint blockade.

CDR3 sequence reads: CASSLLYSSYNEQFF. In nucleotides, the CDR3 is TGCGCCAGCAGCTTGCTTTACAGCTCCTACAATGAGCAGTTCTTC. This sequence joins TRBV5-1 and TRBJ2-1; D remains unclear. The germline CDR1 and CDR2 sequences are SGHRS and YFSETQ. V lost 1 base, J lost 0 bases, and 8 bases lay in between. CDR3 length equals 15 residues.